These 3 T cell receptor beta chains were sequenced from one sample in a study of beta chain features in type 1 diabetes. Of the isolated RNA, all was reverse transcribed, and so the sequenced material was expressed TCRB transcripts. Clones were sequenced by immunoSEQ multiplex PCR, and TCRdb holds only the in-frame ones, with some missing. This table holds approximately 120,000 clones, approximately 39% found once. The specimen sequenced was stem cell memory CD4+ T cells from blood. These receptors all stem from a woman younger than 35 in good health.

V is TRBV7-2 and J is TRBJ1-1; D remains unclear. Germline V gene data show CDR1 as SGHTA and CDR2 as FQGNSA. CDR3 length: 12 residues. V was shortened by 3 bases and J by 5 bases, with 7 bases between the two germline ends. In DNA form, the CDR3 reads TGTGCCAGCAGCTTCAAATTTACTGAAGCTTTCTTT. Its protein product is CASSFKFTEAFF. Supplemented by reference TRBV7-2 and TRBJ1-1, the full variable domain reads GAGVSQSPSNKVTEKGKDVELRCDPISGHTALYWYRQSLGQGLEFLIYFQGNSAPDKSGLPSDRFSAERTGGSVSTLTIQRTQQEDSAVYLCASSFKFTEAFFGQGTRLTVV.

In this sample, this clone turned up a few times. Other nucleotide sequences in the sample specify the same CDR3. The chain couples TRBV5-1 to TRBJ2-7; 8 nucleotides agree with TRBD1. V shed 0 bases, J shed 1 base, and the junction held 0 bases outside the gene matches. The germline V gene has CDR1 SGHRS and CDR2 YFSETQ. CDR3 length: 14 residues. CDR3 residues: CASSLGDRSYEQYF. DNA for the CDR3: TGCGCCAGCAGCTTGGGGGACAGGTCCTACGAGCAGTACTTC.

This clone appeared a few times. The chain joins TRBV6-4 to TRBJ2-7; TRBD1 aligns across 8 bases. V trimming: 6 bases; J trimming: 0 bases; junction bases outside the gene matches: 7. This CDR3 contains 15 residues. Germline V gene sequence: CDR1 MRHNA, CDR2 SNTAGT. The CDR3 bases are TGTGCCAGCAGCGGGACAGGCAGCCTCTCCTACGAGCAGTACTTC. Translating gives CASSGTGSLSYEQYF.